Listed here are 11 T cell receptor beta chains from one sample, sequenced in a study of neurological immune-mediated disorders (dated by TCRdb to between 2018 and 2021). Libraries were constructed by 5' RACE. These reads were obtained on an Illumina HiSeq 2500. Using fastp at Q25 and MiXCR, TCRdb reprocessed the public reads and kept productive beta chains. CDR3 protein sequences are deduplicated, and each keeps its most common genes and DNA. The sample includes about 35,000 distinct CDR3 sequences, with around 4% observed a single time. The ten largest clones add up to around 2% of the sample. Sequencing was carried out using PBMCs. The receptors derive from a young man with multiple sclerosis.

This clonotype was observed many times. This chain joins TRBV5-1 and TRBJ2-3, with no clear D. V shed 0 bases and J shed 1 base, with 9 bases lying between them. Germline V gene lookup returns CDR1 SGHRS and CDR2 YFSETQ. The CDR3 is made up of 15 amino acids. The CDR3 sequence is CASSLEVSGTDTQYF. CDR3 DNA: TGCGCCAGCAGCTTGGAAGTCAGCGGCACAGATACGCAGTATTTT.

The table lists this clonotype with many counts. CDR3 nucleotides: TGTGCCAGCAGCTTCCAACCCGGCTACGAGCAGTACTTC. It is translated as CASSFQPGYEQYF. The chain recombines TRBV7-2 with TRBJ2-7; D gene uncertain. The CDR3 is 13 residues long. CDR1 is SGHTA, CDR2 FQGNSA, per germline. V lost 3 bases to trimming and J lost 3 bases, with 9 bases between them.

Turning to this clonotype: A read error may be the cause here, since a much bigger clone is one base away. The chain recombines TRBV3-1 with TRBJ2-5; D not resolved. The CDR3 covers 15 residues. From germline, CDR1 is LGHDT and CDR2 YNNKEL (reference sequence). The CDR3 DNA sequence: TGTGCCAGCAGCCAAGGTGCCAGATACCAAGAGAACCAGTACTTC. Its translation: CASSQGARYQENQYF.

This clonotype came up many times. The J gene is TRBJ2-7, the V gene TRBV5-1, with 7 positions matching TRBD2. The CDR3 is made up of 14 amino acids. J was trimmed by 5 bases and V by 0 bases; bases with no gene match: 5. CDR1 SGHRS and CDR2 YFSETQ come from the germline V gene. CDR3 DNA sequence: TGCGCCAGCAGCTTGGGCCAGCGGGGCGACGAGCAGTACTTC. Amino acid sequence: CASSLGQRGDEQYF. Complete variable domain (other parts from reference TRBV5-1 and TRBJ2-7): KAGVTQTPRYLIKTRGQQVTLSCSPISGHRSVSWYQQTPGQGLQFLFEYFSETQRNKGNFPGRFSGRQFSNSRSEMNVSTLELGDSALYLCASSLGQRGDEQYFGPGTRLTVT.

This clonotype has ten or more counts. The chain uses TRBV9 and TRBJ2-2, with D perhaps being TRBD1 or TRBD2 (5 bases each). V shed 3 bases and J shed 2 bases, with 14 bases lying between them. CDR3 length equals 16 residues. The germline CDR1 and CDR2 sequences are SGDLS and YYNGEE. The CDR3 loop reads CASSAPRDGNTGELFF. Here the CDR3 DNA reads TGTGCCAGCAGCGCCCCCCGGGACGGTAACACCGGGGAGCTGTTTTTT. The full variable domain, with the rest looked up from reference TRBV9 and TRBJ2-2, is DSGVTQTPKHLITATGQRVTLRCSPRSGDLSVYWYQQSLDQGLQFLIQYYNGEERAKGNILERFSAQQFPDLHSELNLSSLELGDSALYFCASSAPRDGNTGELFFGEGSRLTVL.

This clonotype was found many times. This chain links TRBV5-1 with TRBJ2-7; the D call may be TRBD1 or TRBD2 (5 bases each). The CDR3 spans 15 residues. The germline V gene has CDR1 SGHRS and CDR2 YFSETQ. The ends were cut back, 1 base at V and 4 bases at J, with 15 bases in the middle. DNA for the CDR3: TGCGCCAGCAGCTTGTCTGGCCCCTGGGGGTACGAGCAGTACTTC. Protein sequence: CASSLSGPWGYEQYF.

There are many counts of this clonotype. The chain couples TRBV4-3 to TRBJ2-1; possibly TRBD1 or TRBD2 for D (5 bases each). CDR1 is LGHNA and CDR2 is YSLEER in the germline V gene. This CDR3 has 16 amino acids. V shed 4 bases and J shed 2 bases, with 15 bases lying between them. The CDR3 nucleotides are TGCGCCAGCAGCCGGAACGCCGGGGCTACCTACAATGAGCAGTTCTTC. Protein: CASSRNAGATYNEQFF.

This clonotype was observed at least ten times. This chain links TRBV12-3 or TRBV12-4 with TRBJ2-7, with 7 nucleotides matching TRBD1. The CDR3 has 13 amino acids. Trimming took 6 bases from V and 2 from J; bases not matched to a gene: 4. This chain's CDR3 is CASSPTGAYEQYF. CDR3 coding DNA: TGTGCCAGCAGCCCCACAGGGGCCTACGAGCAGTACTTC.

This clonotype has a count of ten or more. The J gene is TRBJ1-2, the V gene TRBV20-1; 9 nucleotides align to TRBD1. The CDR3 runs to 15 residues. With 6 bases clipped from V and 3 bases from J, the junction kept 11 bases outside the gene matches. Germline CDR1 and CDR2: DFQATT and SNEGSKA (reference sequence). This CDR3 reads CSAAPGQGVDYGYTF. DNA of the CDR3: TGCAGTGCAGCCCCGGGACAGGGAGTTGACTATGGCTACACCTTC.

This clonotype was seen many times. This chain links TRBV5-1 with TRBJ2-5; 8 positions match TRBD2. The J segment lost 5 bases and the V segment lost 5 bases, leaving 11 bases of the junction unmatched. CDR3 size: 15 residues. CDR1 is SGHRS and CDR2 is YFSETQ in the germline V gene. This CDR3 is CASRPGTSGGETQYF. CDR3 DNA sequence: TGCGCCAGCAGACCCGGGACTAGTGGAGGCGAGACCCAGTACTTC.

This clonotype was seen repeatedly, ten times or more. The chain recombines TRBV12-3 or TRBV12-4 with TRBJ2-1; no firm D call. This CDR3 comprises 12 residues. V lost 5 bases and J 9 bases, leaving 11 bases between the germline ends. The DNA of the CDR3 is TGTGCCAGCAGTCGCGGCTCGGGTGAGCAGTTCTTC. It encodes CASSRGSGEQFF.